This T cell receptor (beta chain) was recorded in a study of OX40 agonist ivuxolimab in advanced cancers. Study findings and constraints: Low normalized T-cell clonal expansion was additionally recorded for some nonresponders.

As to this clone: Its antigen is currently unknown.

The CDR3 sequence is 15 residues long. The germline V gene encodes CDR1 MNHEY and CDR2 SVGAGI. V gave up 1 base and J gave up 2 bases; unmatched junction bases: 3. Repertoires were generated with immunoSEQ multiplex PCR, while TCRdb's copy carries only in-frame clones and drops some. The data hold some 89,000 clones, with around 84% observed a single time. Material: CD4+ or CD8+ T cells sorted from blood, obtained in a trial of the OX40 agonist ivuxolimab. The receptor comes from an adult with an advanced solid tumor such as melanoma, head and neck, liver or kidney cancer. V gene TRBV6-5 combines with J gene TRBJ1-2; 8 nucleotides align to TRBD1. CDR3 protein: CASSYFRQGNYGYTF. For the CDR3, the DNA is TGTGCCAGCAGTTACTTTAGACAGGGGAACTATGGCTACACCTTC.